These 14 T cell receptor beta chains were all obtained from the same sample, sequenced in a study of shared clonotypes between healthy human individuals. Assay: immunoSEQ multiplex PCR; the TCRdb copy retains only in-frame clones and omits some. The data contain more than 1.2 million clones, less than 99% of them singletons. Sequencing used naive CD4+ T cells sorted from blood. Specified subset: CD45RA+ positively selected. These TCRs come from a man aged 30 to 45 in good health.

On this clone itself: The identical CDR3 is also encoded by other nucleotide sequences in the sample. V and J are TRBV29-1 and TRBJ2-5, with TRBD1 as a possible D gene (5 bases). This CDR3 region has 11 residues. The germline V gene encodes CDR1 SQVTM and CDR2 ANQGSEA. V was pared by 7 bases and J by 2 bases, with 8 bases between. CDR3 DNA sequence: TGCAGCGCTAGACAGCAAGAGACCCAGTACTTC. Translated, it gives CSARQQETQYF.

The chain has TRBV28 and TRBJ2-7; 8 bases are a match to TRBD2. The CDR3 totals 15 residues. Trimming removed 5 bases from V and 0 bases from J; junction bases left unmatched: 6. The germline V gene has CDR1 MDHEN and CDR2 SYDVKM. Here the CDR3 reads CASSQWGTSSYEQYF. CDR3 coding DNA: TGTGCCAGCAGTCAGTGGGGGACTAGCTCCTACGAGCAGTACTTC. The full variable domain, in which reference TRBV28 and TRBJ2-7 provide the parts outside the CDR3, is DVKVTQSSRYLVKRTGEKVFLECVQDMDHENMFWYRQDPGLGLRLIYFSYDVKMKEKGDIPEGYSVSREKKERFSLILESASTNQTSMYLCASSQWGTSSYEQYFGPGTRLTVT.

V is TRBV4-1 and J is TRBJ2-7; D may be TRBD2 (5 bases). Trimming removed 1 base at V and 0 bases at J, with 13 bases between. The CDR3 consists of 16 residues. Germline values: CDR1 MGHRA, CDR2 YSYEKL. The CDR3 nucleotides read TGCGCCAGCAGCCAAGTTGGGAGAACCAACTCCTACGAGCAGTACTTC. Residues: CASSQVGRTNSYEQYF.

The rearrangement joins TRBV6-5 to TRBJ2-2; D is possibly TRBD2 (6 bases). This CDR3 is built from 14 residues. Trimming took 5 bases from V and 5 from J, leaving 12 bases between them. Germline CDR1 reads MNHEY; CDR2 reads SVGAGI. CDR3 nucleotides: TGTGCCAGCAGTGCGGGGAGACGGACCGGGGAGCTGTTTTTT. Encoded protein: CASSAGRRTGELFF.

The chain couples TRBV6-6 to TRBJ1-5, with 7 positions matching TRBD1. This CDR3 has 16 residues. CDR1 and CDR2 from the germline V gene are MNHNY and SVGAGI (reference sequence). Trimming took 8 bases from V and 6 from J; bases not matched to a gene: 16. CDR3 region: CASAGTASRAAQPQHF. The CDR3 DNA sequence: TGTGCCAGCGCCGGGACAGCCAGCCGAGCAGCTCAGCCCCAGCATTTT.

CDR3: CASSYSGYNEQFF. CDR3 DNA: TGTGCCAGCAGCTATAGCGGCTACAATGAGCAGTTCTTC. The chain has TRBV7-3 and TRBJ2-1, with D maybe TRBD2 (6 bases). Trimming shortened V by 4 bases and J by 3 bases, and 7 bases separated the two germline ends. The CDR3 has 13 amino acids. Germline CDR1 reads SGHTA; CDR2 reads FQGTGA. Combining the CDR3 with reference TRBV7-3 and TRBJ2-1 gives the whole variable domain GAGVSQTPSNKVTEKGKYVELRCDPISGHTALYWYRQSLGQGPEFLIYFQGTGAADDSGLPNDRFFAVRPEGSVSTLKIQRTERGDSAVYLCASSYSGYNEQFFGPGTRLTVL.

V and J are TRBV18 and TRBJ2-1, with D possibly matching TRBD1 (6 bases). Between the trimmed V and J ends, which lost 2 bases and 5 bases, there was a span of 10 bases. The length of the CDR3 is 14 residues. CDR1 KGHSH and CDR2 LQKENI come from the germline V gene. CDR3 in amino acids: CASSPSQGHNEQFF. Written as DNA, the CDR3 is TGTGCCAGCTCACCATCACAGGGCCACAATGAGCAGTTCTTC.

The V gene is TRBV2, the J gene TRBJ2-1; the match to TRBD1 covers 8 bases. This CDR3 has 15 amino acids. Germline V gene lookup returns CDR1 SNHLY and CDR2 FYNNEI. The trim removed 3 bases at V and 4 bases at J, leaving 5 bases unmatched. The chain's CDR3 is CASSEGQVGYNEQFF. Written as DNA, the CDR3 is TGTGCCAGCAGTGAGGGACAGGTAGGATACAATGAGCAGTTCTTC.

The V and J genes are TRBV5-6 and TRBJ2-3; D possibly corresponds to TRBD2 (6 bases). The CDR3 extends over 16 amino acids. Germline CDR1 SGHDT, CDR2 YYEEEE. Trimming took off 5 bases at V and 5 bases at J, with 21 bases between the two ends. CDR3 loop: CASRGFLGRVEDTQYF. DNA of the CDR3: TGTGCCAGCAGGGGATTTCTCGGGAGAGTGGAAGATACGCAGTATTTT.

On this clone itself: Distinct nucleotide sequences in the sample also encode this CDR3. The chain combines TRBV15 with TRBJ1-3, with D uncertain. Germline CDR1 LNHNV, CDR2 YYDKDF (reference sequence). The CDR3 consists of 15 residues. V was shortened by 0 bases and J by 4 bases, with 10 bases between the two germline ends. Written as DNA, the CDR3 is TGTGCCACCAGCAGAGATCGAGGTCCCGGAAACACCATATATTTT. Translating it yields CATSRDRGPGNTIYF.

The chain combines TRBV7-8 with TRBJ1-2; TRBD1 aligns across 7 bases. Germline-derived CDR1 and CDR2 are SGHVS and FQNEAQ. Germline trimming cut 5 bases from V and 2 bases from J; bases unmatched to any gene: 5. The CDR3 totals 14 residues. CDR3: CASSPGQINYGYTF. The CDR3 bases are TGTGCCAGCAGCCCGGGACAGATAAACTATGGCTACACCTTC.

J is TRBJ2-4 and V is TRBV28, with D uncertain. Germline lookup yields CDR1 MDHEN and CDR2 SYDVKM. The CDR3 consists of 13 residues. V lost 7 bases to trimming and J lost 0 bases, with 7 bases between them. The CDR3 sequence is CASMEIAKNIQYF. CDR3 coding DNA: TGTGCCAGCATGGAGATAGCCAAAAACATTCAGTACTTC.

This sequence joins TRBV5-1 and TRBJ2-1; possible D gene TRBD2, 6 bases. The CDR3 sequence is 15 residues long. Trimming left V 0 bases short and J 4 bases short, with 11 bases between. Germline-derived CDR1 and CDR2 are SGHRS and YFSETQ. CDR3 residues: CASSLEWDLYNEQFF. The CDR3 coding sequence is TGCGCCAGCAGCTTGGAATGGGACTTATACAATGAGCAGTTCTTC.

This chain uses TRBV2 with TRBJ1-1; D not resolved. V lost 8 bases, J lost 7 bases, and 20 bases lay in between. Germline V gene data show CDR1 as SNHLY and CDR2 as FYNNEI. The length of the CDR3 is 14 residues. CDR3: CASGLGNPLLEAFF. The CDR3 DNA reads TGTGCCAGCGGACTAGGGAACCCACTTCTTGAAGCTTTCTTT.